This T cell receptor beta chain appears in the sequencing data of a study of cytotoxic CD8 clonotypes in ibrutinib-treated CLL. This clone was counted between two and nine times. Its target is not known. Broader study findings: Baseline clonality, above age-matched healthy donor levels, tracked circulating CD8+ T-cell counts. Higher clonality was seen at ibrutinib response and a return toward baseline at progression.

Depths of 1 in 200,000 to 1 in 1 million T cells were the sequencing target. Clones were read by immunoSEQ multiplex PCR, and TCRdb kept only the in-frame ones, dropping some. Of approximately 60,000 clones in the sample, 56% are singletons; the top ten hold roughly 22%. The authors obtained approximately 2 micrograms of genomic DNA from cryopreserved PBMCs for TCR beta libraries. Germline CDR1 MGHRA, CDR2 YSYEKL. There are 15 residues in the CDR3. With 1 base removed from V and 9 bases from J, the gap between germline ends came to 16 bases. The receptor's source is a human donor with chronic lymphocytic leukemia. The starting material was PBMCs, obtained after 24 months of ibrutinib treatment. This sequence joins TRBV4-1 and TRBJ1-5, with a weak D call TRBD1 (5 bases). CDR3 protein: CASSQAGTGVSPQHF. The CDR3 DNA reads TGCGCCAGCAGCCAAGCCGGGACCGGGGTGTCGCCCCAGCATTTT.